This TCR beta chain is from a study of cytomegalovirus exposure and HLA in healthy donors. General study findings and limits: In a later analysis, specific HLA alleles were associated with approximately 17,000 TCR beta sequences at a 0.05 false discovery rate. A link between a missense DCLRE1C variant and TCR beta V- and J-gene trimming emerged from a later analysis.

On this clone: Its antigen remains unknown.

The primer mix had 60 Vbeta and 13 Jbeta primers. TCRdb's copy holds only in-frame clones and misses some; the assay was immunoSEQ multiplex PCR. The repertoire has about 210,000 clones, over 75% of them found once; the top ten carry roughly 10%. CDR3 length equals 16 residues. V lost 2 bases, J lost 4 bases, and 4 bases stayed unmatched. Germline loops: CDR1 SGHDT, CDR2 YYEEEE. This receptor was obtained from a woman in her 50s in good health and CMV-seropositive. This chain uses TRBV5-6 with TRBJ1-4, with 11 positions matching TRBD1. The source material was PBMCs. The CDR3 nucleotides read TGTGCCAGCAGCTTTGGACAGGGGGCTTATAATGAAAAACTGTTTTTT. Its translation is CASSFGQGAYNEKLFF.